Presented here are 21 T cell receptor beta chains from one specimen sequenced in a study of beta chain features in type 1 diabetes. Notes on the study in general: Patients with Type 1 diabetes showed moderately but significantly shorter TCRB CDR3s in all four CD4+ subsets.

Investigators reverse transcribed all isolated RNA, so they sequenced expressed TCRB transcripts. Assay used: immunoSEQ multiplex PCR; TCRdb lists only in-frame clones, some missing. The table has around 26,000 clones, around 65% seen once. These receptors have no identified antigens. Sequencing used stem cell memory CD4+ T cells from blood. These receptors came from a woman aged 40-49 years with type 1 diabetes.

The chain recombines TRBV18 with TRBJ2-6; 9 bases are shared with TRBD1. The length of the CDR3 is 19 residues. The germline V gene has CDR1 KGHSH and CDR2 LQKENI. The junction had 8 bases not matched to a gene; V was cut back by 2 bases and J by 0 bases. As DNA, the CDR3 is TGTGCCAGCTCACCAAGCCCGGGACAGGGTCTCTCTGGGGCCAACGTCCTGACTTTC. Translation gives CASSPSPGQGLSGANVLTF.

The chain recombines TRBV5-6 with TRBJ1-2, with D possibly being TRBD1 (5 bases). The CDR3 has 14 residues. CDR1 is SGHDT and CDR2 is YYEEEE in the germline V gene. Trimming removed 3 bases at V and 4 bases at J, with 13 bases between. CDR3 bases: TGTGCCAGCAGCTCGCGGGGAGGGGCCTATGGCTACACCTTC. It specifies CASSSRGGAYGYTF.

This clone was detected only a few times. V is TRBV29-1 and J is TRBJ2-1; possibly TRBD1 for D (6 bases). V was shortened by 7 bases and J by 1 base, with 17 bases between the two germline ends. CDR3 length: 15 residues. CDR1 and CDR2 (germline): SQVTM, ANQGSEA. The CDR3 loop is CSDTGTRESYNEQFF. For the CDR3, the DNA is TGCAGCGACACCGGGACAAGGGAATCCTACAATGAGCAGTTCTTC.

This clone has more than one count but fewer than ten. Germline is not matched at one junction end, which may reflect a read error. This chain connects TRBV20-1 to TRBJ1-2; D may be TRBD1 (5 bases). Germline lookup yields CDR1 DFQATT and CDR2 SNEGSKA (reference sequence). The CDR3 consists of 11 residues. The CDR3 is CSAREQARLLF. CDR3 coding DNA: TGCAGTGCTAGAGAACAGGCCAGGCTCCTCTTC.

The chain uses TRBV7-2 and TRBJ2-1, with TRBD1 identical over 7 bases. The trim removed 6 bases at V and 9 bases at J, leaving 14 bases unmatched. The germline V gene has CDR1 SGHTA and CDR2 FQGNSA. The CDR3 is 15 residues long. This chain's CDR3 is CASSAQLQGLGEQFF. The CDR3 DNA follows: TGTGCCAGCAGTGCTCAATTACAGGGGTTAGGTGAGCAGTTCTTC.

The rearrangement links TRBV5-1 to TRBJ2-7, with D tentatively TRBD1 (6 bases). V gave up 5 bases and J gave up 1 base, with 16 bases separating them. The CDR3 loop spans 15 amino acids. Germline assignment: CDR1 SGHRS and CDR2 YFSETQ. CDR3 bases: TGCGCCAGCAGTCGTACAGGGACCGGGTCCTACGAGCAGTACTTC. Its translation is CASSRTGTGSYEQYF.

The chain links TRBV7-2 to TRBJ2-6, with D tentatively TRBD1 (7 bases). The CDR3 is 19 residues long. CDR1 and CDR2 from the germline V gene are SGHTA and FQGNSA. Between the trimmed V and J ends, which lost 2 bases and 1 base, there was a span of 18 bases. CDR3 sequence: CASSLYGGRGESGANVLTF. The CDR3 bases are TGTGCCAGCAGCTTATACGGGGGCAGGGGGGAATCTGGGGCCAACGTCCTGACTTTC.

The chain joins TRBV2 to TRBJ1-1; no clear D gene. This CDR3 comprises 13 residues. Germline V gene lookup returns CDR1 SNHLY and CDR2 FYNNEI. V was pared by 6 bases and J by 6 bases, with 14 bases between. The CDR3 DNA reads as TGTGCCAGCAGCGGAGACGGCCGCTCTGAAGCTTTCTTT. This gives the protein CASSGDGRSEAFF. The variable domain in full, with the rest retrieved from reference TRBV2 and TRBJ1-1, is EPEVTQTPSHQVTQMGQEVILRCVPISNHLYFYWYRQILGQKVEFLVSFYNNEISEKSEIFDDQFSVERPDGSNFTLKIRSTKLEDSAMYFCASSGDGRSEAFFGQGTRLTVV.

The chain links TRBV6-6 to TRBJ1-5, with unresolved D. The V end lost 6 bases, the J end lost 3 bases, and 15 bases lay between the germline ends. The CDR3 loop spans 15 amino acids. Looked up from germline, CDR1 is MNHNY and CDR2 is SVGAGI (reference sequence). CDR3 sequence (DNA): TGTGCCAGCAGATCGGACGGACTGATCAATCAGCCCCAGCATTTT. Translated: CASRSDGLINQPQHF.

The V and J genes are TRBV4-2 and TRBJ2-3, with 8 bases identical to TRBD2. The germline CDR1 and CDR2 sequences are LGHNA and YNFKEQ. V shed 4 bases and J 8 bases; nucleotides not matched to a gene: 2. The CDR3 is 12 amino acids. The CDR3, as DNA: TGTGCCAGCAGCCGAAGCGGGGGTACGCAGTATTTT. Translated: CASSRSGGTQYF.

V is TRBV7-9 and J is TRBJ2-5; tentatively, D is TRBD2 (6 bases). Trimming pared 2 bases from V and 5 bases from J, leaving 9 bases between. The germline V gene encodes CDR1 SEHNR and CDR2 FQNEAQ (reference sequence). CDR3 length: 13 residues. The CDR3: CASSLQRAETQYF. DNA for the CDR3: TGTGCCAGCAGCTTACAGCGGGCGGAGACCCAGTACTTC.

The rearrangement joins TRBV7-2 to TRBJ2-5; D unresolved. This CDR3 is built from 11 residues. The V gene's germline CDR1 is SGHTA and CDR2 FQGNSA. The ends were cut back, 4 bases at V and 5 bases at J, with 5 bases in the middle. The CDR3 DNA is TGTGCCAGCAGCTCTAGGGAGACCCAGTACTTC. This gives the protein CASSSRETQYF. Supplemented by reference TRBV7-2 and TRBJ2-5, the full variable domain reads GAGVSQSPSNKVTEKGKDVELRCDPISGHTALYWYRQSLGQGLEFLIYFQGNSAPDKSGLPSDRFSAERTGGSVSTLTIQRTQQEDSAVYLCASSSRETQYFGPGTRLLVL.

The chain is built from TRBV7-2 and TRBJ1-1, with D possibly being TRBD1 (6 bases). Germline V gene data show CDR1 as SGHTA and CDR2 as FQGNSA. V gave up 5 bases and J gave up 8 bases, with 12 bases separating them. The CDR3 loop spans 12 amino acids. The chain's CDR3 is CASSASRGEAFF. Here the CDR3 DNA reads TGTGCCAGCAGCGCTTCAAGGGGGGAAGCTTTCTTT. The full variable domain, its missing parts supplied by reference TRBV7-2 and TRBJ1-1, is GAGVSQSPSNKVTEKGKDVELRCDPISGHTALYWYRQSLGQGLEFLIYFQGNSAPDKSGLPSDRFSAERTGGSVSTLTIQRTQQEDSAVYLCASSASRGEAFFGQGTRLTVV.

This clone came up a few times. The chain uses TRBV6-5 and TRBJ1-1, with 9 bases matching TRBD1. CDR1 is MNHEY and CDR2 is SVGAGI in the germline V gene. CDR3 length equals 15 residues. With 2 bases clipped from V and 6 bases from J, the junction kept 7 bases outside the gene matches. The DNA of the CDR3 is TGTGCCAGCAGTTACGAGGGACAGGGACTACCTGAAGCTTTCTTT. This translates into CASSYEGQGLPEAFF.

V gene TRBV7-7 combines with J gene TRBJ2-5; D ambiguous. The V end was cut by 3 bases, the J end by 1 base, with 9 bases between. Per germline, CDR1 SSHAT and CDR2 FNYEAQ (reference sequence). The CDR3 sequence is 14 residues long. CDR3 residues: CASSLEASQETQYF. DNA of the CDR3: TGTGCCAGCAGCTTGGAAGCGTCCCAAGAGACCCAGTACTTC.

This chain connects TRBV29-1 to TRBJ2-3; 7 bases fit TRBD2. CDR3 length: 19 amino acids. Germline lookup yields CDR1 SQVTM and CDR2 ANQGSEA. V shed 0 bases, J shed 4 bases, and the junction held 19 bases outside the gene matches. CDR3 sequence: CSVEDLGVGRENYPDTQYF. CDR3 nucleotides: TGCAGCGTTGAAGATCTTGGGGTGGGGCGGGAGAACTATCCAGATACGCAGTATTTT.

The rearrangement joins TRBV5-1 to TRBJ2-3; TRBD2 matches at 11 bases. Trimming at V came to 3 bases and at J to 4 bases, leaving 13 bases not matched to a gene. Germline V gene data show CDR1 as SGHRS and CDR2 as YFSETQ. The CDR3 covers 18 residues. The CDR3 DNA is TGCGCCAGCAGCTCCCTACAGACTAGCGGGGAGTCGGCAGATACGCAGTATTTT. Encoded protein: CASSSLQTSGESADTQYF.

V gene TRBV29-1 combines with J gene TRBJ1-2, with 10 bases matching TRBD1. This CDR3 has 12 residues. In germline, CDR1 is SQVTM, CDR2 ANQGSEA. J gave up 4 bases and V 6 bases, and 2 bases lay outside the gene matches. Here the CDR3 DNA reads TGCAGCGTAGGGGACAGGGGCTATGGCTACACCTTC. Protein sequence: CSVGDRGYGYTF.

The chain uses TRBV27 and TRBJ2-7; tentatively, D is TRBD1 (6 bases). This CDR3 is 15 amino acids long. Germline V gives CDR1 MNHEY, CDR2 SMNVEV (reference sequence). The V end lost 5 bases, the J end lost 7 bases, and 21 bases lay between the germline ends. The CDR3, as DNA: TGTGCCAGCAGTGGGGGCTGGGGGCGCGAGGAAGAGCAGTACTTC. Its translation is CASSGGWGREEEQYF.

The V and J genes are TRBV7-2 and TRBJ2-1; the D gene is possibly TRBD2 (5 bases). V lost 3 bases and J lost 9, with 12 bases in between. CDR1 and CDR2 from the germline V gene are SGHTA and FQGNSA. This CDR3 is built from 13 residues. The CDR3 region has the DNA TGTGCCAGCAGCTTTCGAGACTACCTTGAGCAGTTCTTC. This gives the protein CASSFRDYLEQFF.

The gene calls are TRBV4-2 and TRBJ2-1; 9 nucleotides agree with TRBD1. The germline CDR1 and CDR2 sequences are LGHNA and YNFKEQ. CDR3 length: 15 amino acids. V shed 2 bases, J shed 6 bases, and the junction held 5 bases outside the gene matches. The CDR3 coding sequence is TGTGCCAGCAGCCAACAATCGACAGGGGGCAATGAGCAGTTCTTC. Protein product: CASSQQSTGGNEQFF.